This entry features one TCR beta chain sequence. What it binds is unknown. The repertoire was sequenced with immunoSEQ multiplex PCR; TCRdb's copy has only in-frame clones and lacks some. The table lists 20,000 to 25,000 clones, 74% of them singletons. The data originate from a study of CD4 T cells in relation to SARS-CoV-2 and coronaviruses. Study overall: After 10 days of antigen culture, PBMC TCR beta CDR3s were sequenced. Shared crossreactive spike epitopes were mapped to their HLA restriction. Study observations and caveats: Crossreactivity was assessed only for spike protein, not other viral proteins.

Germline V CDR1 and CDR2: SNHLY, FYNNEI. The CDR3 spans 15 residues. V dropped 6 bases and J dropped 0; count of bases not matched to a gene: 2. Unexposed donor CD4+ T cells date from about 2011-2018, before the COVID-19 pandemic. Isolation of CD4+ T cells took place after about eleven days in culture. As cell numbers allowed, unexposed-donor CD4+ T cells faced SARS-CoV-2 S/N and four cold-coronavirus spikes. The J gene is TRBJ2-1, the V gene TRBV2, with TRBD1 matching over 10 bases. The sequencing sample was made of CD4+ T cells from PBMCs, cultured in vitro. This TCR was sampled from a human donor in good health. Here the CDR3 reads CASRGDRGSYNEQFF. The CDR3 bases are TGTGCCAGCAGAGGGGACAGGGGCTCCTACAATGAGCAGTTCTTC.